A selection of T cell receptor beta chains follows, all from one sample in a study of early T cells in non-severe SARS-CoV-2 infection. TCRdb independently ran MiXCR on the 5' RACE reads; one entry per CDR3 protein. The sample shows 45,000 to 70,000 distinct CDR3 sequences, approximately 6.2% of them seen only once. The material sequenced was whole blood. The receptors were gathered from an adult who was a healthcare worker with PCR-confirmed SARS-CoV-2 infection or an uninfected control (not recorded which). The CDR3 runs from the conserved cysteine through the conserved F or W. A D gene is named only where the DNA matches it firmly. Expanded clones are given a class, and other clones once, few, many or no size at all.

d_gene: TRBD2; j_gene: TRBJ2-1; abundance: -; v_gene: TRBV5-5; CDR3nt: TGTGCCAGCAGCCGGGGACTAGCGGGGGGGCCCCTTTCTGGTGAGCAGTTCTTC; CDR3aa: CASSRGLAGGPLSGEQFF
d_gene: -; j_gene: TRBJ1-2; abundance: many; v_gene: TRBV4-3; CDR3nt: TGCGCCAGCAGCCAAGATAGGGACCGCCTGAACTATGGCTACACCTTC; CDR3aa: CASSQDRDRLNYGYTF
d_gene: TRBD2; j_gene: TRBJ2-1; abundance: many; v_gene: TRBV28; CDR3nt: TGTGCCAGCAGTTTAACGCGGGGGGCGTACAATGAGCAGTTCTTC; CDR3aa: CASSLTRGAYNEQFF
d_gene: -; j_gene: TRBJ2-7; abundance: many; v_gene: TRBV10-3; CDR3nt: TGTGCCATCTCCTGGGGGGAATACGAGCAGTACTTC; CDR3aa: CAISWGEYEQYF
d_gene: -; j_gene: TRBJ2-5; abundance: many; v_gene: TRBV10-2; CDR3nt: TGCGCCAGCGGCTGGTCTGGAGGGGGCGGGGAGACCCAGTACTTC; CDR3aa: CASGWSGGGGETQYF
d_gene: -; j_gene: TRBJ1-1; abundance: many; v_gene: TRBV6-5; CDR3nt: TGTGCCAGCACCCGGGCCACTGAAGCTTTCTTT; CDR3aa: CASTRATEAFF
d_gene: -; j_gene: TRBJ1-2; abundance: many; v_gene: TRBV6-5; CDR3nt: TGTGCCAGCAGTCGTGGACAAGTCGGGTACTATGGCTACACCTTC; CDR3aa: CASSRGQVGYYGYTF
d_gene: -; j_gene: TRBJ2-5; abundance: many; v_gene: TRBV20-1; CDR3nt: TGCAGTGCCCTAAAACAGGTTCAAGAGACCCAGTACTTC; CDR3aa: CSALKQVQETQYF
d_gene: TRBD1; j_gene: TRBJ1-2; abundance: few; v_gene: TRBV19; CDR3nt: TGTGCCTCCAAGTCGGGACAGGGTATCTATGGCTACACCTTC; CDR3aa: CASKSGQGIYGYTF
d_gene: -; j_gene: TRBJ2-7; abundance: many; v_gene: TRBV19; CDR3nt: TGTGCCAGTAGTGCTAGTCTTGTCTACGAGCAGTACTTC; CDR3aa: CASSASLVYEQYF
d_gene: -; j_gene: TRBJ1-2; abundance: few; v_gene: TRBV29-1; CDR3nt: TGCAGCGTTGCCCCGGGACACCCTAACTATGGCTACACCTTC; CDR3aa: CSVAPGHPNYGYTF